Shown below are 8 T cell receptor beta chains from a single sample sequenced in a study of blood T cell repertoires in COVID-19. Here immunoSEQ multiplex PCR was the method, and the copy in TCRdb shows in-frame clones only, minus some. The sample carries roughly 410,000 clones, about nine tenths recorded once. Sequencing was done on a sample of peripheral blood. Receptors were obtained from a middle-aged woman with COVID-19, enrolled during active disease.

The chain uses TRBV5-1 and TRBJ2-3, with 8 bases aligning to TRBD1. The germline V gene encodes CDR1 SGHRS and CDR2 YFSETQ. The ends lost 6 bases at V and 3 bases at J; junction bases unmatched: 9. The CDR3 length is 15 residues. The CDR3 DNA follows: TGCGCCAGCAACAAACGGACAGGGAGAACAGATACGCAGTATTTT. Its translation is CASNKRTGRTDTQYF.

V and J are TRBV19 and TRBJ1-2; maybe TRBD1 (6 bases). The CDR3 is 13 residues long. From germline, CDR1 is LNHDA and CDR2 SQIVND (reference sequence). The V gene lost 5 bases and the J gene lost 4 bases, with 11 bases spanning the gap. The chain's CDR3 is CASSPSDSYGYTF. The CDR3 DNA reads as TGTGCCAGTAGTCCCTCGGACAGCTATGGCTACACCTTC.

J is TRBJ1-1 and V is TRBV28, with D perhaps matching TRBD1 (5 bases). The germline V gene has CDR1 MDHEN and CDR2 SYDVKM. Trimming took 6 bases from V and 12 from J, leaving 17 bases between them. The CDR3 is made up of 12 amino acids. DNA for the CDR3: TGTGCCAGCAGCCTCATGGGGGGAGGAACTTTCTTT. Translation gives CASSLMGGGTFF.

This sequence joins TRBV18 and TRBJ1-5; tentative D call: TRBD1 (5 bases). In germline, CDR1 is KGHSH, CDR2 LQKENI. V was clipped by 5 bases and J by 1 base, with 18 bases between them. The length of the CDR3 is 17 residues. The CDR3 DNA reads TGTGCCAGCTCAACGGGGGTAGTAGCCCTAAGCAATCAGCCCCAGCATTTT. This sequence encodes CASSTGVVALSNQPQHF. Full variable domain (rest looked up from reference TRBV18 and TRBJ1-5): NAGVMQNPRHLVRRRGQEARLRCSPMKGHSHVYWYRQLPEEGLKFMVYLQKENIIDESGMPKERFSAEFPKEGPSILRIQQVVRGDSAAYFCASSTGVVALSNQPQHFGDGTRLSIL.

This chain uses TRBV28 with TRBJ1-4; D is unclear. There are 12 residues in the CDR3. V was cut by 6 bases and J by 5 bases, with 7 bases left in between. CDR1 and CDR2 (germline): MDHEN, SYDVKM. The CDR3 loop is CASRQSNEKLFF. CDR3 DNA sequence: TGTGCCAGCAGACAGAGCAATGAAAAACTGTTTTTT.

The rearrangement links TRBV7-9 to TRBJ2-3, with 8 nucleotides matching TRBD2. V shed 3 bases, J shed 0 bases, and the junction held 5 bases outside the gene matches. This CDR3 is built from 16 residues. Germline lookup yields CDR1 SEHNR and CDR2 FQNEAQ (reference sequence). The CDR3 DNA reads as TGTGCCAGCAGCTTGGCGGGAGGCCCTAGCACAGATACGCAGTATTTT. This translates into CASSLAGGPSTDTQYF.

This rearrangement joins TRBV5-4 to TRBJ2-2; 8 bases agree with TRBD2. The germline CDR1 and CDR2 sequences are SGHNT and YYREEE (reference sequence). The CDR3 has 15 residues. V lost 3 bases, J lost 6 bases, and 7 bases stayed unmatched. DNA for the CDR3: TGTGCCAGCAGCTCAGCCGGGGGGGTACCCGGGGAGCTGTTTTTT. Its translation: CASSSAGGVPGELFF.

The CDR3 region has the DNA TGCGCCAGCAGCTTACGGACAGCTGGGGCCAACGTCCTGACTTTC. Translation gives CASSLRTAGANVLTF. V is TRBV5-1 and J is TRBJ2-6, with D possibly TRBD1 on 6 matching bases. The CDR3 covers 15 residues. From germline, CDR1 is SGHRS and CDR2 YFSETQ. V gave up 2 bases and J gave up 2 bases, with 8 bases separating them.